These 28 T cell receptor beta chains originate from one sample sequenced in a study of regulatory T cells in long-lasting Graves disease (dated by TCRdb to 2020 to 2022). Receptors were amplified or captured by multiplex PCR. The run used an Illumina HiSeq 4000. To build TCR beta libraries, CDR3 regions were amplified by Arm-PCR using iRepertoire HTBI primers. The public reads were reprocessed in TCRdb via fastp at Q25 and MiXCR, keeping in-frame beta chains. Each entry merges the rows of one CDR3 protein and shows their most common DNA and genes. The sample yields approximately 350,000 distinct CDR3 sequences; around 17% were counted once. Roughly 27% of the sample lies in the top ten. In light of the paper, this sample's time point label describes: newly diagnosed GD, antithyroid drugs for less than 3 months. For both TCR sequencing and RNA sequencing, RNA was extracted from PBMCs in TRIzol. These data were likewise used in another study, on T cells in Graves' hyperthyroidism and ophthalmopathy.

The starting material was peripheral blood mononuclear cells (PBMCs), obtained at new diagnosis, from a patient treated with antithyroid drugs. The receptor source for this set is a middle-aged man with Graves disease. Donor details come from another sample of the same person, matched by shared clones.

This clonotype occurred many times. The chain uses TRBV2 and TRBJ2-1, with TRBD2 as a possible D gene (6 bases). CDR3 length: 12 residues. Germline CDR1 and CDR2: SNHLY and FYNNEI. The V end was cut by 6 bases, the J end by 8 bases, with 11 bases between. As DNA, the CDR3 is TGTGCCAGCAGGTTACGCGGGGATGAGCAGTTCTTC. It yields the protein CASRLRGDEQFF.

V usage is TRBV4-2 and J usage is TRBJ2-7; 7 positions agree with TRBD1. With V trimmed by 2 bases and J by 4 bases, 8 bases remained unmatched. The CDR3 runs to 15 residues. CDR1 and CDR2 from the germline V gene are LGHNA and YNFKEQ. CDR3 residues: CASSQSGGEAYEQYF. CDR3 nucleotide sequence: TGTGCCAGCAGCCAATCAGGGGGAGAGGCTTACGAGCAGTACTTC.

This clonotype was counted many times. J is TRBJ2-5 and V is TRBV20-1; TRBD2 agrees at 8 bases. Germline V gene sequence: CDR1 DFQATT, CDR2 SNEGSKA (reference sequence). This CDR3 is 14 amino acids long. V lost 0 bases to trimming and J lost 2 bases; unmatched junction nucleotides: 2. CDR3 sequence reads: CSARDGTSQETQYF. In DNA, the CDR3 is TGCAGTGCTAGAGATGGGACTAGTCAAGAGACCCAGTACTTC.

This clonotype was seen many times. The gene calls are TRBV2 and TRBJ2-3; either TRBD1 or TRBD2 may fit D (5 bases each). The CDR3 consists of 14 residues. Trimming pared 7 bases from V and 1 base from J, leaving 12 bases between. The V gene's germline CDR1 is SNHLY and CDR2 FYNNEI. The CDR3 sequence is CASMGQGGTDTQYF. CDR3 sequence (DNA): TGTGCCAGCATGGGGCAGGGAGGCACAGATACGCAGTATTTT.

This clonotype has a count of ten or more. The chain has TRBV2 and TRBJ2-3; 7 bases are a match to TRBD1. Germline-derived CDR1 and CDR2 are SNHLY and FYNNEI. This CDR3 has 14 residues. J was trimmed by 0 bases and V by 11 bases; bases with no gene match: 8. The CDR3 sequence is CAGNRGRSTDTQYF. CDR3 sequence (DNA): TGTGCCGGAAACAGGGGAAGAAGCACAGATACGCAGTATTTT.

This clonotype was counted at least ten times. This chain connects TRBV2 to TRBJ1-1; D not certain. The CDR3 runs to 13 residues. V was trimmed by 1 base and J by 1 base, leaving 4 bases between them. Germline CDR1 and CDR2: SNHLY and FYNNEI. The CDR3 protein is CASSEGGNTEAFF. DNA for the CDR3: TGTGCCAGCAGTGAAGGCGGGAACACTGAAGCTTTCTTT.

V gene TRBV5-1 combines with J gene TRBJ1-5; D is perhaps TRBD1 (6 bases). CDR3 length: 13 amino acids. The V gene lost 2 bases and the J gene lost 6 bases, with 9 bases spanning the gap. Germline CDR1 and CDR2: SGHRS and YFSETQ. Here the CDR3 DNA reads TGCGCCAGCAGCTTCATAGGGGGTCAGCCCCAGCATTTT. It codes for CASSFIGGQPQHF.

This clonotype has ten or more counts. V is TRBV18 and J is TRBJ2-7; either TRBD1 or TRBD2 may fit D (6 bases each). V was trimmed by 3 bases and J by 5 bases, leaving 17 bases between them. Germline V gives CDR1 KGHSH, CDR2 LQKENI. This CDR3 spans 15 amino acids. CDR3 in amino acids: CASSPGGGRINEQYF. CDR3 DNA: TGTGCCAGCTCACCGGGGGGCGGACGGATCAACGAGCAGTACTTC.

This clonotype was seen ten or more times. J is TRBJ2-1 and V is TRBV3-1; 11 bases are shared with TRBD2. This CDR3 comprises 15 residues. Germline V gives CDR1 LGHDT, CDR2 YNNKEL (reference sequence). Trimming removed 2 bases from V and 5 bases from J; junction bases left unmatched: 2. CDR3: CASSQRGLADNEQFF. In nucleotides, the CDR3 is TGTGCCAGCAGCCAACGGGGACTAGCGGACAATGAGCAGTTCTTC.

This clonotype was detected ten times or more. This chain joins TRBV9 and TRBJ1-1, with D maybe TRBD1 (6 bases). V lost 3 bases and J 9 bases, leaving 12 bases between the germline ends. Looked up from germline, CDR1 is SGDLS and CDR2 is YYNGEE. This CDR3 has 12 residues. As DNA, the CDR3 is TGTGCCAGCAGCGATCCGTGGGGGCAAGCTTTCTTT. This gives the protein CASSDPWGQAFF. The variable domain in full, completed from reference TRBV9 and TRBJ1-1, reads DSGVTQTPKHLITATGQRVTLRCSPRSGDLSVYWYQQSLDQGLQFLIQYYNGEERAKGNILERFSAQQFPDLHSELNLSSLELGDSALYFCASSDPWGQAFFGQGTRLTVV.

Comments on this clonotype: A read error may explain this, as a much larger clone is one base away. V and J are TRBV6-2 or TRBV6-3 and TRBJ2-7, with 8 bases fitting TRBD2. The CDR3 contains 14 residues. Looked up from germline, CDR1 is MNHEY and CDR2 is SVGEGT. The chain's CDR3 is CVSSSRGGQYEQYF. The CDR3 DNA reads TGTGTCAGCAGTTCCCGGGGGGGCCAATACGAGCAGTACTTC.

This clonotype was detected ten times or more. This chain joins TRBV7-9 and TRBJ1-1, with 9 positions matching TRBD1. This CDR3 is 14 amino acids long. Trimming cost V 2 bases and J 5 bases; bases outside gene matches: 3. Germline V lookup: CDR1 SEHNR, CDR2 FQNEAQ (reference sequence). The CDR3 bases are TGTGCCAGCAGCTTAAACAGGGGGCATACTGAAGCTTTCTTT. Translating it yields CASSLNRGHTEAFF.

This clonotype was detected ten times or more. The rearrangement uses TRBV6-1 and TRBJ1-2, with TRBD1 as a possible D gene (6 bases). Between the trimmed V and J ends, which lost 5 bases and 0 bases, there was a span of 13 bases. Germline-derived CDR1 and CDR2 are MNHNS and SASEGT. This CDR3 contains 15 residues. CDR3 DNA: TGTGCCAGCAGTATACAGGGTGGATCTAACTATGGCTACACCTTC. Translated: CASSIQGGSNYGYTF.

The chain has TRBV5-1 and TRBJ2-2; D ambiguous. Trimming pared 2 bases from V and 0 bases from J, leaving 11 bases between. CDR1 is SGHRS, CDR2 YFSETQ, per germline. This CDR3 has 16 amino acids. The CDR3: CASSLFLDSNTGELFF. The CDR3 DNA sequence: TGCGCCAGCAGCTTATTCCTAGACTCGAACACCGGGGAGCTGTTTTTT.

This clonotype was counted at least ten times. This chain uses TRBV2 with TRBJ2-2, with D unclear. V was trimmed by 5 bases and J by 6 bases, leaving 13 bases between them. The CDR3 has 14 residues. The V gene's germline CDR1 is SNHLY and CDR2 FYNNEI. The CDR3 loop reads CASSFGRHPGELFF. Here the CDR3 DNA reads TGTGCCAGCAGTTTCGGGCGCCACCCCGGGGAGCTGTTTTTT.

This clonotype was picked up many times. The chain has TRBV7-2 and TRBJ2-5; the D gene is possibly TRBD2 (6 bases). The CDR3 spans 13 residues. Trimming removed 5 bases from V and 4 bases from J, with 11 bases in between. The germline V gene encodes CDR1 SGHTA and CDR2 FQGNSA. DNA of the CDR3: TGTGCCAGCAGCCAGCGGCGGGGAGAGACCCAGTACTTC. It encodes CASSQRRGETQYF.

This clonotype was counted at least ten times. This rearrangement joins TRBV20-1 to TRBJ2-5; 8 bases align to TRBD1. This CDR3 has 13 amino acids. Per germline, CDR1 DFQATT and CDR2 SNEGSKA (reference sequence). The trim removed 5 bases at V and 1 base at J, leaving 3 bases unmatched. In DNA, the CDR3 is TGCAGTGCTGTGGACAGGGCCCAAGAGACCCAGTACTTC. Translating gives CSAVDRAQETQYF.

This clonotype was recorded many times. In DNA, the CDR3 is TGTGCCAGTAACGCCCTAAACAATGAGCAGTTCTTC. Translating it yields CASNALNNEQFF. This chain uses TRBV19 with TRBJ2-1; the D is unclear. CDR3 length equals 12 residues. V was shortened by 7 bases and J by 5 bases, with 9 bases between the two germline ends. Germline V gives CDR1 LNHDA, CDR2 SQIVND (reference sequence).

This clonotype was seen at least ten times. The V call is TRBV5-1, the J call TRBJ2-1; D could derive from TRBD1 or TRBD2 (6 bases each). Trimming pared 0 bases from V and 5 bases from J, leaving 12 bases between. Looked up from germline, CDR1 is SGHRS and CDR2 is YFSETQ. CDR3 size: 15 residues. The CDR3 DNA reads as TGCGCCAGCAGCTTGGTGGGGGGCGGAGACAATGAGCAGTTCTTC. It yields the protein CASSLVGGGDNEQFF.

This clonotype was detected a few times. CDR3 bases: TGTGCCAGCAGTTTATCGGTCCCGGGCGGGGGAGCCTACAATGAGCAGTTCTTC. This codes for CASSLSVPGGGAYNEQFF. The chain is built from TRBV27 and TRBJ2-1; 7 bases fit TRBD2. V lost 0 bases to trimming and J lost 2 bases; unmatched junction nucleotides: 10. The CDR3 loop spans 18 amino acids. Germline V lookup: CDR1 MNHEY, CDR2 SMNVEV (reference sequence).

The rearrangement links TRBV11-2 to TRBJ2-3; D gene unclear. The CDR3 loop spans 15 amino acids. Germline CDR1 reads SGHAT; CDR2 reads FQNNGV. With 3 bases removed from V and 6 bases from J, the gap between germline ends came to 16 bases. CDR3 DNA: TGTGCCAGCAGCTTTCGTTCGTTCCGGCGGGATACGCAGTATTTT. Translated, it gives CASSFRSFRRDTQYF.

This clonotype was detected many times. V is TRBV7-9 and J is TRBJ2-3, with 9 bases identical to TRBD2. Germline CDR1 is SEHNR and CDR2 is FQNEAQ (reference sequence). With 2 bases clipped from V and 2 bases from J, the junction kept 5 bases outside the gene matches. CDR3 length equals 16 residues. The CDR3 coding sequence is TGTGCCAGCAGCTTATTCCCTAGCGGGAACACAGATACGCAGTATTTT. Translated: CASSLFPSGNTDTQYF.

The sample holds many counts of this clonotype. The chain couples TRBV7-2 to TRBJ2-3; D possibly corresponds to TRBD2 (7 bases). Germline V lookup: CDR1 SGHTA, CDR2 FQGNSA. Trimming removed 4 bases at V and 6 bases at J, with 20 bases between. This CDR3 spans 16 amino acids. CDR3 coding DNA: TGTGCCAGCAGCTCTGGGAGGGGGGCACTCGTGGATACGCAGTATTTT. Its protein product is CASSSGRGALVDTQYF.

This clonotype was seen repeatedly, ten times or more. The chain links TRBV2 to TRBJ2-7, with 8 nucleotides matching TRBD2. This CDR3 is 15 amino acids long. The trim removed 5 bases at V and 0 bases at J, leaving 6 bases unmatched. Germline values: CDR1 SNHLY, CDR2 FYNNEI. CDR3 amino acids: CASSPSGGSSYEQYF. The CDR3, as DNA: TGTGCCAGCAGTCCCAGCGGGGGTAGCTCCTACGAGCAGTACTTC. Complete variable domain (other parts from reference TRBV2 and TRBJ2-7): EPEVTQTPSHQVTQMGQEVILRCVPISNHLYFYWYRQILGQKVEFLVSFYNNEISEKSEIFDDQFSVERPDGSNFTLKIRSTKLEDSAMYFCASSPSGGSSYEQYFGPGTRLTVT.

This clonotype was recorded many times. The CDR3 region is CASSTSGGSSYEQYF. The CDR3 coding sequence is TGTGCCAGCAGTACTAGCGGGGGGAGCTCCTACGAGCAGTACTTC. This chain uses TRBV2 with TRBJ2-7, with TRBD2 matching 12 bases. This CDR3 has 15 residues. From germline, CDR1 is SNHLY and CDR2 FYNNEI. The V gene end was trimmed by 5 bases and the J gene end by 0 bases; junction bases not matched to a gene: 2.

This clonotype was counted between two and nine times. The chain joins TRBV5-1 to TRBJ2-2; D tentatively reads TRBD1 or TRBD2 (5 bases each). V lost 3 bases, J lost 2 bases, and 11 bases lay in between. This CDR3 has 15 residues. Germline V lookup: CDR1 SGHRS, CDR2 YFSETQ. The CDR3 DNA reads TGCGCCAGCAGCTCCGGGGACCCTAACACCGGGGAGCTGTTTTTT. The encoded protein is CASSSGDPNTGELFF.

As regards this clonotype: A much larger clone differs by one base, so this may be a read error. V is TRBV7-2 and J is TRBJ2-2; TRBD2 matches at 7 bases. Germline CDR1 is SGHTA and CDR2 is FQGNSA. CDR3 size: 14 residues. Trimming removed 9 bases from V and 1 base from J; junction bases left unmatched: 5. The CDR3, as DNA: TGTGCCAGTACTAGCGCGATGAACACCGGGGAGCTGTTTTTT. Translating gives CASTSAMNTGELFF. The full variable domain, rest sourced from reference TRBV7-2 and TRBJ2-2, is GAGVSQSPSNKVTEKGKDVELRCDPISGHTALYWYRQSLGQGLEFLIYFQGNSAPDKSGLPSDRFSAERTGGSVSTLTIQRTQQEDSAVYLCASTSAMNTGELFFGEGSRLTVL.

This clonotype was detected many times. CDR3 nucleotide sequence: TGTGCCAGCAGCTTAACGGCAGCGGGCTACAATGAGCAGTTCTTC. It encodes CASSLTAAGYNEQFF. V gene TRBV7-3 combines with J gene TRBJ2-1; D might be TRBD2 (6 bases). The CDR3 extends over 15 amino acids. The germline V and J ends were trimmed by 0 bases and 3 bases, with 9 bases remaining between them. Germline lookup yields CDR1 SGHTA and CDR2 FQGTGA.